This TCR beta chain originates from a study of tumor-infiltrating lymphocytes in primary liver carcinoma. Study-level information: The patients presented with primary liver carcinoma, which was managed through surgical resection. The number of productive TCRbeta reads per sample ranged from roughly 3.65 to 7.13 million and was similar across tissue types.

A note on this clonotype: Antigen unknown.

Researchers generated TCR beta cDNA from approximately 450 ng of total RNA, relying on a constant-region primer. Libraries covering TCR beta were generated through three nested multiplex PCR rounds (using a slightly modified ARM-PCR). Investigators reported that the first two PCR rounds, at about 11 cycles each, used TRBV1-TRBV30 forward primers with a C-beta reverse primer. A single record per CDR3 protein comes from TCRdb applying MiXCR to the multiplex PCR reads. The sample has a few hundred thousand distinct CDR3 sequences, 58% seen once. Findings and caveats of the study: With p = 0.039, the top-250-clone fraction in tumors significantly exceeded that in blood. In tumor-adjacent and tumor-blood pairs, overlap was lower than in tumor region pairs.

Germline DNA was also extracted, and blood RNA derived from unsorted whole blood. Germline V gives CDR1 MGHRA, CDR2 YSYEKL. The CDR3 covers 14 residues. This receptor was taken from a woman in her twenties or thirties with primary liver carcinoma and hepatitis B virus infection. The sample taken for sequencing was peripheral blood. V is TRBV4-1 and J is TRBJ1-5, with TRBD1 identical over 8 bases. The better agreement between TRBJ2-3 and the DNA end casts doubt on the J call. For the CDR3, the DNA is TGCGCCAGCAGCCGACAGGGGAGCAATCAGCCCCAGTATTTT. Its protein is CASSRQGSNQPQYF.